This T cell receptor (beta chain) was observed in a study of cytomegalovirus exposure and HLA in healthy donors. The V and J ends lost 1 base and 0 bases respectively, with 6 bases between them. Germline V gene sequence: CDR1 LNHNV, CDR2 YYDKDF (reference sequence). The CDR3 covers 14 residues. PCR involved 60 Vbeta and 13 Jbeta primers. Data came from immunoSEQ multiplex PCR; TCRdb stores just in-frame clones and leaves some out. The sample records 130,000 or so clones, roughly 80% being singletons. Sequencing input: PBMCs. This rearrangement joins TRBV15 to TRBJ1-2; no clear D. The source is a female donor in good health and CMV-seronegative. The CDR3 sequence is CATSRGDSNYGYTF. The CDR3 DNA reads TGTGCCACCAGCAGAGGTGACTCTAACTATGGCTACACCTTC.